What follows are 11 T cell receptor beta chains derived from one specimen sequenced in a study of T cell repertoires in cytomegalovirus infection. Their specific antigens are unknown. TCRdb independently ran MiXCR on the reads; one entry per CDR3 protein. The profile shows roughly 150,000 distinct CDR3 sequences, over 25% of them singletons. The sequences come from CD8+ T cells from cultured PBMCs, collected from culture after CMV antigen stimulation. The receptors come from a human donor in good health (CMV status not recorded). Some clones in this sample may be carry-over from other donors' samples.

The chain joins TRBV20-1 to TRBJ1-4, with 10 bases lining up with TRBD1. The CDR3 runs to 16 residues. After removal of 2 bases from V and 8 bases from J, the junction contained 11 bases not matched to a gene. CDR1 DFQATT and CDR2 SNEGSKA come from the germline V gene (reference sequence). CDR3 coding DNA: TGCAGTGCTAGACCAGGACAGGGGGATGGATTCGAAAAACTGTTTTTT. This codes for CSARPGQGDGFEKLFF.

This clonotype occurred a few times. The CDR3 DNA reads as TGTGCCACCAGCAGAGATATAGGGGCAGATACGCAGTATTTT. It is translated as CATSRDIGADTQYF. The V and J genes are TRBV15 and TRBJ2-3, with a possible D match to TRBD1 (5 bases). CDR1 is LNHNV and CDR2 is YYDKDF in the germline V gene (reference sequence). CDR3 length: 14 residues. Trimming took off 0 bases at V and 4 bases at J, with 8 bases between the two ends.

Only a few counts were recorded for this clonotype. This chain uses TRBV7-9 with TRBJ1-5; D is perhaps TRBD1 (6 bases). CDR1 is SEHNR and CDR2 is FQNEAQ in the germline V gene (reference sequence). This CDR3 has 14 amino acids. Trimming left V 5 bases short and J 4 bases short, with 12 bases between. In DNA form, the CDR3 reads TGTGCCAGCAGCCCCACAGGACAGAATCAGCCCCAGCATTTT. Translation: CASSPTGQNQPQHF. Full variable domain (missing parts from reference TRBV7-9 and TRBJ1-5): DTGVSQNPRHKITKRGQNVTFRCDPISEHNRLYWYRQTLGQGPEFLTYFQNEAQLEKSRLLSDRFSAERPKGSFSTLEIQRTEQGDSAMYLCASSPTGQNQPQHFGDGTRLSIL.

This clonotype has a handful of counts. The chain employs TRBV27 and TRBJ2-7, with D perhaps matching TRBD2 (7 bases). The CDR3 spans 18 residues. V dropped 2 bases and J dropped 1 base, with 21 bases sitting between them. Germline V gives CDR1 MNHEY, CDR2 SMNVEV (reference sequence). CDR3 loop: CASSLRAPVAGASYEQYF. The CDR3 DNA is TGTGCCAGCAGTTTAAGGGCCCCGGTCGCGGGGGCGTCCTACGAGCAGTACTTC.

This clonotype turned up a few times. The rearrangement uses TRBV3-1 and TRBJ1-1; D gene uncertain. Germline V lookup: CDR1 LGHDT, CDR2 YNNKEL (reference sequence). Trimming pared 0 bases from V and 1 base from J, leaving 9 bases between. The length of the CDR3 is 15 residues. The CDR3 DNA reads TGTGCCAGCAGCCAAGATCCCACGGGGAACACTGAAGCTTTCTTT. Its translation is CASSQDPTGNTEAFF.

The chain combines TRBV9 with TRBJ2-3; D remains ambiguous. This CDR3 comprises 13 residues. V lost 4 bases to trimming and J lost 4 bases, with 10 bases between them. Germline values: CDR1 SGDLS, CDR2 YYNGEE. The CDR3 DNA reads TGTGCCAGCAGCACTGAGGTCCCAGATACGCAGTATTTT. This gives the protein CASSTEVPDTQYF.

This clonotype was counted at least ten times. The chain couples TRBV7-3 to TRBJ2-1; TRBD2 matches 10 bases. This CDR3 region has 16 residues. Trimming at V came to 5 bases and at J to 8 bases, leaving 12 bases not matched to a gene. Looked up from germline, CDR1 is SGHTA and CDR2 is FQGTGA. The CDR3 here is CASSPVGAGGSDEQFF. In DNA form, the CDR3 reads TGTGCCAGCAGCCCCGTGGGAGCGGGGGGGAGCGATGAGCAGTTCTTC.

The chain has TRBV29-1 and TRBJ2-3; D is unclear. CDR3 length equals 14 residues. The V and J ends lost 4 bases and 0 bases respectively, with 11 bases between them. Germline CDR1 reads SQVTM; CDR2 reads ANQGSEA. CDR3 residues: CSVVRAPSTDTQYF. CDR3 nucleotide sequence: TGCAGCGTTGTAAGGGCTCCTAGCACAGATACGCAGTATTTT.

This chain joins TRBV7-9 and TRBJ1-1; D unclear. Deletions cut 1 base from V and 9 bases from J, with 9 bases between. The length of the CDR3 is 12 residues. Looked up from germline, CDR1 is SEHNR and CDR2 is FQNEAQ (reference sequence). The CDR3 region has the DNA TGTGCCAGCAGCTTAGGGCCAAGACAAGCTTTCTTT. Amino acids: CASSLGPRQAFF.

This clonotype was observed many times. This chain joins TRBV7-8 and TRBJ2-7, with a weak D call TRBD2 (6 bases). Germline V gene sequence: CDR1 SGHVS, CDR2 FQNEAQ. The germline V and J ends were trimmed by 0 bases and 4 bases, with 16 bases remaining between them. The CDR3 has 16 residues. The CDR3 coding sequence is TGTGCCAGCAGCTTAGCGACCGGGACTGCTAGTTACGAGCAGTACTTC. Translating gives CASSLATGTASYEQYF.

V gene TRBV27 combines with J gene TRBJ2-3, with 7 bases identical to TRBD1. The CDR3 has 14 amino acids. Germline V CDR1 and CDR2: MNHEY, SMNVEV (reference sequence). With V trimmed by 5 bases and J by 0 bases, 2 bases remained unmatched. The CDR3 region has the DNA TGTGCCAGCAGTCGCAGGGGGAGCACAGATACGCAGTATTTT. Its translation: CASSRRGSTDTQYF.